The T cell receptor beta chain described here comes from a study of T cells after yellow fever vaccination. There are a few counts of this clonotype. By 5'RACE template switching, TCR cDNA was produced, with a universal primer site and UMIs added in the process. TCRdb re-derived calls from the 5' RACE reads in MiXCR, one entry per CDR3 protein. Counted here are approximately 250,000 distinct CDR3 sequences, 5.2% occurring once; the ten biggest clones make up less than 3.5%. CDR1 and CDR2 from the germline V gene are SGHTA and FQGTGA. The CDR3 runs to 14 residues. Trimming took 4 bases from V and 2 from J, leaving 11 bases between them.

This TCR was recovered from a man younger than 35 who received the YFV17D yellow fever vaccine. The rearrangement links TRBV7-3 to TRBJ1-1; no clear D. Source: CD4+ T cells sorted from PBMCs, taken on the day of the yellow fever booster vaccination. This chain's CDR3 is CASSSLAGNTEAFF. DNA for the CDR3: TGTGCCAGCAGCTCCCTAGCTGGTAACACTGAAGCTTTCTTT.